A single sample is the source of the 3 T cell receptor beta chains below, sequenced in a study of blood T cell repertoires in COVID-19. Repertoires were generated with immunoSEQ multiplex PCR, while TCRdb's copy carries only in-frame clones and drops some. In the table there are about 160,000 clones, approximately 81% of which are singletons. What was sequenced was PBMCs or T cells enriched from blood (not recorded which). The origin of the receptors is a man aged 60-69 years who had recovered from COVID-19.

V and J are TRBV12-3 or TRBV12-4 and TRBJ1-2; 8 nucleotides line up with TRBD1. V lost 3 bases, J lost 4 bases, and 1 base stayed unmatched. CDR3 length equals 13 residues. The CDR3 loop is CASSFTGGYGYTF. The CDR3 DNA reads TGTGCCAGCAGTTTTACAGGGGGCTATGGCTACACCTTC.

V usage is TRBV5-1 and J usage is TRBJ2-2, with 10 nucleotides matching TRBD1. V dropped 0 bases and J dropped 7; count of bases not matched to a gene: 6. The CDR3 covers 16 residues. Germline-derived CDR1 and CDR2 are SGHRS and YFSETQ. CDR3 in DNA: TGCGCCAGCAGCTTGGGACAGGGGGCATCGGGCGGGGAGCTGTTTTTT. This gives the protein CASSLGQGASGGELFF. The variable domain in full, completed from reference TRBV5-1 and TRBJ2-2, reads KAGVTQTPRYLIKTRGQQVTLSCSPISGHRSVSWYQQTPGQGLQFLFEYFSETQRNKGNFPGRFSGRQFSNSRSEMNVSTLELGDSALYLCASSLGQGASGGELFFGEGSRLTVL.

The CDR3 DNA reads TGTGCCGGGGGACAGAATAATTCACCCCTCCACTTT. Its protein product is CAGGQNNSPLHF. The genes are TRBV6-5 and TRBJ1-6, with 7 bases aligning to TRBD1. The CDR3 contains 12 residues. Trimming at V came to 11 bases and at J to 5 bases, leaving 3 bases not matched to a gene. Germline V gene lookup returns CDR1 MNHEY and CDR2 SVGAGI.